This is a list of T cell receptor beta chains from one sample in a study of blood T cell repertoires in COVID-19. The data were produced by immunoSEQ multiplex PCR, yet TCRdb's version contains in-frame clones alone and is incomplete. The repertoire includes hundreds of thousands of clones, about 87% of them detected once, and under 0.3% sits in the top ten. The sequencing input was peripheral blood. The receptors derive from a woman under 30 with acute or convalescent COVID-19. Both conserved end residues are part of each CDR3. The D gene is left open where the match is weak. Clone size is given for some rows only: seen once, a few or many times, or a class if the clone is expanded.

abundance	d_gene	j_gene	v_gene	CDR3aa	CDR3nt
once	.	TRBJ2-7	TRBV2	CASTEDRLGYEQYF	TGTGCCAGCACGGAAGACAGGTTAGGCTACGAGCAGTACTTC
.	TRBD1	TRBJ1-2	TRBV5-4	CASSLFDRVSVYGYTF	TGTGCCAGCAGCTTATTTGACAGGGTGTCGGTCTATGGCTACACCTTC
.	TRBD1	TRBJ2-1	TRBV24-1	CATSAGTGGAQYSSSYNEQFF	TGTGCCACCAGTGCTGGGACAGGGGGTGCTCAATACTCGAGCTCCTACAATGAGCAGTTCTTC
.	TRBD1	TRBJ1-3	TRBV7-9	CASSLAGTGIGNTIYF	TGTGCCAGCAGCTTAGCGGGGACAGGGATTGGAAACACCATATATTTT
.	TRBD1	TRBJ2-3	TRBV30	CAWRTGPSTDTQYF	TGTGCCTGGAGGACAGGGCCCTCCACAGATACGCAGTATTTT
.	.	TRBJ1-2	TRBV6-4	CASSHGGGDGYTF	TGTGCCAGCAGCCACGGGGGTGGTGATGGCTACACCTTC
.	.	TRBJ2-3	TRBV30	CAWSDRNTDTQYF	TGTGCCTGGTCGGACAGAAACACAGATACGCAGTATTTT
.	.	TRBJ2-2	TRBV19	CASSKTETGELFF	TGTGCCAGTAGCAAGACAGAAACCGGGGAGCTGTTTTTT
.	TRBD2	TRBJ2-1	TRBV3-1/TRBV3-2	CASSRLAVYNEQFF	TGTGCCAGCAGCCGACTAGCGGTGTACAATGAGCAGTTCTTC
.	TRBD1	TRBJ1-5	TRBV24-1	CATSDGNRGDNQPQHF	TGTGCCACCAGTGACGGAAACAGGGGGGACAATCAGCCCCAGCATTTT
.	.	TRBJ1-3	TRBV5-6	CASSSTERSGNTIYF	TGTGCCAGCAGCTCGACAGAACGCTCTGGAAACACCATATATTTT
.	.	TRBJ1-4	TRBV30	CAWSATKRGRGEKLFF	TGTGCCTGGAGTGCGACCAAGAGGGGCAGGGGTGAAAAACTGTTTTTT
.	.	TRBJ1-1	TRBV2	CATNSGMNTEAFF	TGTGCCACCAATTCCGGGATGAACACTGAAGCTTTCTTT
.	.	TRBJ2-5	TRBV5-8	CASNTYTAGTQYF	TGTGCCAGCAACACTTATACCGCAGGGACCCAGTACTTC
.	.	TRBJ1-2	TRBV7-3	CASSPQPNYGYTF	TGTGCCAGCAGTCCACAACCTAACTATGGCTACACCTTC
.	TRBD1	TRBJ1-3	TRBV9	CASSVGGQTSGNTIYF	TGTGCCAGCAGCGTAGGGGGACAGACCTCTGGAAACACCATATATTTT
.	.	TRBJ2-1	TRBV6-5	CATFLRVGNEQFF	TGTGCCACATTTCTCAGGGTTGGAAATGAGCAGTTCTTC
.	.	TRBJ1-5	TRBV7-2	CASSLVGGGWSNQPQHF	TGTGCCAGCAGCTTAGTGGGGGGGGGTTGGAGCAATCAGCCCCAGCATTTT